The 27 T cell receptor beta chains given below trace back to one sample, sequenced in a study of blood T cell repertoires in COVID-19. TCRdb's table, derived via immunoSEQ multiplex PCR, lists solely in-frame clones and lacks some. The sample has 300,000 to 400,000 clones, roughly 86% seen once. The sequenced sample consisted of peripheral blood. The receptor source for this set is a human donor in a cohort sampled during active COVID-19.

The chain couples TRBV12-2 to TRBJ1-4. TRBV12-2 is designated a pseudogene. The CDR3 sequence is 14 residues long. The CDR3 is CASRLPTGKGKLFF. The DNA for the CDR3 is TGTGCAAGTCGCTTACCTACGGGGAAGGGAAAACTGTTTTTT.

The DNA for the CDR3 is TGCGCCAGCAGCTTGGTCGGGACAGGGGTAAACGAGCAGTACTTC. This translates into CASSLVGTGVNEQYF. The chain recombines TRBV5-1 with TRBJ2-7; 10 nucleotides align to TRBD1. V shed 0 bases and J 5 bases; nucleotides not matched to a gene: 5. CDR1 is SGHRS and CDR2 is YFSETQ in the germline V gene. The CDR3 consists of 15 residues.

The table lists this clone with a count of one. This chain links TRBV19 with TRBJ2-2; a weak D match, TRBD2 (5 bases). The germline gives CDR1 LNHDA, CDR2 SQIVND (reference sequence). V lost 3 bases and J lost 0, with 14 bases in between. This CDR3 has 17 residues. The CDR3 bases are TGTGCCAGTAGTATTGCAGAGGGATCCGCGAACACCGGGGAGCTGTTTTTT. As protein: CASSIAEGSANTGELFF.

This sequence joins TRBV2 and TRBJ2-5; D unclear. V was shortened by 6 bases and J by 0 bases, with 5 bases between the two germline ends. This CDR3 is built from 12 residues. Germline lookup yields CDR1 SNHLY and CDR2 FYNNEI. The CDR3 sequence: CASSVYQETQYF. The CDR3 nucleotides read TGTGCCAGCAGCGTCTACCAAGAGACCCAGTACTTC.

The CDR3 DNA reads as TGTGCCAGCAGCCAATGGCAGGGGGCCTACGAGCAGTACTTC. It is translated as CASSQWQGAYEQYF. The rearrangement uses TRBV3-1 (or the pseudogene TRBV3-2) and TRBJ2-7, with TRBD1 identical over 7 bases. V gave up 2 bases and J gave up 2 bases; unmatched junction bases: 3. The CDR3 spans 14 residues. Germline V lookup: CDR1 LGHDT, CDR2 YNNKEL (reference sequence).

The rearrangement uses TRBV11-1 and TRBJ1-1; no firm D call. Trimming removed 3 bases at V and 2 bases at J, with 16 bases between. This CDR3 region has 16 residues. Germline assignment: CDR1 SGHAT and CDR2 FQDESV (reference sequence). This CDR3 reads CASSFDPGQGNTEAFF. The CDR3, as DNA: TGTGCCAGCAGCTTTGACCCAGGTCAAGGTAACACTGAAGCTTTCTTT.

This chain uses TRBV27 with TRBJ1-6, with 7 bases that match TRBD1. V lost 3 bases and J lost 7; bases outside the gene matches: 6. CDR1 MNHEY and CDR2 SMNVEV come from the germline V gene (reference sequence). The CDR3 spans 15 residues. The CDR3 DNA sequence: TGTGCCAGCAGTTTGACAGGGAAGGGAAATTCACCCCTCCACTTT. Translating gives CASSLTGKGNSPLHF.

The chain is built from TRBV10-3 and TRBJ2-7; 8 bases line up with TRBD1. The length of the CDR3 is 14 residues. Germline CDR1 ENHRY, CDR2 SYGVKD. V lost 8 bases to trimming and J lost 4 bases; unmatched junction nucleotides: 10. CDR3 protein: CAIGPGQVPYEQYF. The CDR3, as DNA: TGTGCCATCGGACCGGGACAGGTCCCTTACGAGCAGTACTTC.

The chain couples TRBV5-5 to TRBJ2-3; 7 bases agree with TRBD2. V dropped 1 base and J dropped 7; count of bases not matched to a gene: 6. Germline lookup yields CDR1 SGHKS and CDR2 YYEKEE (reference sequence). The CDR3 covers 14 residues. In DNA form, the CDR3 reads TGTGCCAGCAGCTTGTTTGCGGGAGCAAATACGCAGTATTTT. Translated: CASSLFAGANTQYF. The entire variable domain, with the rest obtained from reference TRBV5-5 and TRBJ2-3, is as follows: DAGVTQSPTHLIKTRGQQVTLRCSPISGHKSVSWYQQVLGQGPQFIFQYYEKEERGRGNFPDRFSARQFPNYSSELNVNALLLGDSALYLCASSLFAGANTQYFGPGTRLTVL.

This clone has more than one count but fewer than ten. This sequence joins TRBV3-1 (or the pseudogene TRBV3-2) and TRBJ1-2; D might be TRBD1 (6 bases). In germline, CDR1 is LGHDT, CDR2 YNNKEL (reference sequence). The CDR3 length is 14 residues. Trimming took off 1 base at V and 7 bases at J, with 13 bases between the two ends. Written as DNA, the CDR3 is TGTGCCAGCAGCCAAGGCAACCAGGGGAGTGGCTACACCTTC. It specifies CASSQGNQGSGYTF.

The chain carries TRBV7-3 and TRBJ2-1, with 8 bases that match TRBD1. CDR3 length equals 15 residues. The germline V gene has CDR1 SGHTA and CDR2 FQGTGA. Losses at the gene ends were 5 bases for V and 4 bases for J; bases not matched to a gene: 7. Here the CDR3 DNA reads TGTGCCAGCAGCCAGCGCCAGGGGGCATACAATGAGCAGTTCTTC. It translates to CASSQRQGAYNEQFF.

The chain recombines TRBV5-5 with TRBJ1-1; 9 bases line up with TRBD1. This CDR3 is built from 18 residues. Trimming took 0 bases from V and 1 from J; bases not matched to a gene: 10. The germline V gene encodes CDR1 SGHKS and CDR2 YYEKEE (reference sequence). Here the CDR3 DNA reads TGTGCCAGCAGCTTGGCATGGGGACAGGGTTGGGGGAACACTGAAGCTTTCTTT. This codes for CASSLAWGQGWGNTEAFF.

This clone was recorded a few times. The chain uses TRBV28 and TRBJ1-1; D is undetermined. From germline, CDR1 is MDHEN and CDR2 SYDVKM. The length of the CDR3 is 12 residues. V lost 9 bases, J lost 1 base, and 9 bases lay in between. The DNA of the CDR3 is TGTGCCAGTGCTCCGAGGAACACTGAAGCTTTCTTT. This sequence encodes CASAPRNTEAFF. The entire variable domain, with the rest obtained from reference TRBV28 and TRBJ1-1, is as follows: DVKVTQSSRYLVKRTGEKVFLECVQDMDHENMFWYRQDPGLGLRLIYFSYDVKMKEKGDIPEGYSVSREKKERFSLILESASTNQTSMYLCASAPRNTEAFFGQGTRLTVV.

The rearrangement links TRBV7-2 to TRBJ2-6, with D maybe TRBD1 (6 bases). Trimming pared 5 bases from V and 0 bases from J, leaving 8 bases between. In germline, CDR1 is SGHTA, CDR2 FQGNSA. This CDR3 is 15 amino acids long. The CDR3 coding sequence is TGTGCCAGCAGCAACAGGGCCTCTGGGGCCAACGTCCTGACTTTC. As protein: CASSNRASGANVLTF.

The chain is built from TRBV7-9 and TRBJ2-5, with 7 nucleotides matching TRBD2. CDR1 is SEHNR and CDR2 is FQNEAQ in the germline V gene (reference sequence). The CDR3 consists of 14 residues. V shed 3 bases, J shed 4 bases, and the junction held 5 bases outside the gene matches. CDR3 sequence: CASSFPGGRETQYF. DNA of the CDR3: TGTGCCAGCAGCTTTCCGGGGGGTAGAGAGACCCAGTACTTC. Full variable domain (outside the CDR3, taken from reference TRBV7-9 and TRBJ2-5): DTGVSQNPRHKITKRGQNVTFRCDPISEHNRLYWYRQTLGQGPEFLTYFQNEAQLEKSRLLSDRFSAERPKGSFSTLEIQRTEQGDSAMYLCASSFPGGRETQYFGPGTRLLVL.

There are many counts of this clone. J is TRBJ2-3 and V is TRBV7-9; D may be TRBD1 (6 bases). The CDR3 is made up of 14 amino acids. Germline V gene sequence: CDR1 SEHNR, CDR2 FQNEAQ (reference sequence). Trimming left V 4 bases short and J 4 bases short, with 12 bases between. In DNA, the CDR3 is TGTGCCAGCAGCTCAATGGGGGCAGCAGATACGCAGTATTTT. Protein: CASSSMGAADTQYF.

The chain has TRBV3-1 (or the pseudogene TRBV3-2) and TRBJ2-5; 10 bases are shared with TRBD2. The germline V gene has CDR1 LGHDT and CDR2 YNNKEL (reference sequence). This CDR3 spans 17 amino acids. V gave up 1 base and J gave up 4 bases; unmatched junction bases: 9. In DNA form, the CDR3 reads TGTGCCAGCAGCCAAGTACCAGCGGGGGGGTTTCTAGAGACCCAGTACTTC. Protein: CASSQVPAGGFLETQYF.

The chain employs TRBV7-3 and TRBJ1-1, with 7 positions matching TRBD1. Looked up from germline, CDR1 is SGHTA and CDR2 is FQGTGA. The CDR3 has 13 amino acids. The V and J ends lost 5 bases and 5 bases, in that order; junction bases with no gene match: 5. The CDR3 DNA sequence: TGTGCCAGCAGCCCCGGGACAGAGACTGAAGCTTTCTTT. Amino acid sequence: CASSPGTETEAFF.

As DNA, the CDR3 is TGTGCCAGTAGTTCACAGACAGCAACTAATGAAAAACTGTTTTTT. This gives the protein CASSSQTATNEKLFF. V is TRBV19 and J is TRBJ1-4; perhaps TRBD1 as D (5 bases). Germline-derived CDR1 and CDR2 are LNHDA and SQIVND (reference sequence). The CDR3 extends over 15 amino acids. With 5 bases removed from V and 0 bases from J, the gap between germline ends came to 10 bases.

This sequence joins TRBV6-5 and TRBJ1-4; TRBD1 matches 7 bases. This CDR3 is built from 14 residues. Germline lookup yields CDR1 MNHEY and CDR2 SVGAGI. V trimming: 6 bases; J trimming: 8 bases; junction bases outside the gene matches: 9. The CDR3 protein is CASSWGQRGEKLFF. CDR3 nucleotide sequence: TGTGCCAGCAGCTGGGGACAGAGGGGAGAAAAACTGTTTTTT.

The chain employs TRBV4-1 and TRBJ2-7; D is possibly TRBD1 (7 bases). Trimming took off 2 bases at V and 4 bases at J, with 21 bases between the two ends. Germline values: CDR1 MGHRA, CDR2 YSYEKL. The CDR3 length is 17 residues. CDR3 region: CASSQTAAGRGEYEQYF. CDR3 coding DNA: TGCGCCAGCAGCCAAACGGCCGCCGGCAGGGGGGAATACGAGCAGTACTTC.

This clone was observed at least ten times. The rearrangement uses TRBV11-2 and TRBJ2-1; D call uncertain. The CDR3 spans 13 residues. Germline V gives CDR1 SGHAT, CDR2 FQNNGV. Trimming removed 2 bases at V and 3 bases at J, with 5 bases between. CDR3: CASSLNNYNEQFF. The CDR3 DNA reads as TGTGCCAGCAGCTTAAACAACTACAATGAGCAGTTCTTC.

V gene TRBV6-1 combines with J gene TRBJ2-5; 7 nucleotides match TRBD1. Germline lookup yields CDR1 MNHNS and CDR2 SASEGT. This CDR3 is built from 15 residues. The ends lost 3 bases at V and 4 bases at J; junction bases unmatched: 8. This CDR3 is CASSENTGVRETQYF. CDR3 coding DNA: TGTGCCAGCAGTGAGAATACAGGGGTCAGAGAGACCCAGTACTTC.

The chain uses TRBV19 and TRBJ2-7; possible D gene TRBD2, 6 bases. Germline V lookup: CDR1 LNHDA, CDR2 SQIVND (reference sequence). V was trimmed by 3 bases and J by 0 bases, leaving 9 bases between them. The CDR3 sequence is 14 residues long. The CDR3 nucleotides are TGTGCCAGTAGTATGCGGGACGTCTCCTACGAGCAGTACTTC. This sequence encodes CASSMRDVSYEQYF.

The chain recombines TRBV6-6 with TRBJ2-1; 7 nucleotides agree with TRBD1. CDR1 is MNHNY, CDR2 SVGAGI, per germline (reference sequence). There are 15 residues in the CDR3. V dropped 3 bases and J dropped 5; count of bases not matched to a gene: 7. The CDR3 DNA reads TGTGCCAGCAGTTATTTAGGGGGCGCGGACAATGAGCAGTTCTTC. It codes for CASSYLGGADNEQFF.

The genes are TRBV10-3 and TRBJ1-1; no firm D call. V lost 6 bases and J lost 5, with 13 bases in between. Germline V gives CDR1 ENHRY, CDR2 SYGVKD. The CDR3 spans 13 residues. The CDR3 loop reads CAIRDSGRTEAFF. CDR3 in DNA: TGTGCCATCAGGGACTCCGGCCGGACTGAAGCTTTCTTT.

V and J are TRBV13 and TRBJ2-3; D remains ambiguous. CDR1 and CDR2 from the germline V gene are PRHDT and FYEKMQ (reference sequence). The ends were cut back, 4 bases at V and 4 bases at J, with 3 bases in the middle. The CDR3 loop spans 11 amino acids. CDR3 in amino acids: CASSYSDTQYF. The CDR3 coding sequence is TGTGCCAGCAGCTACTCAGATACGCAGTATTTT.